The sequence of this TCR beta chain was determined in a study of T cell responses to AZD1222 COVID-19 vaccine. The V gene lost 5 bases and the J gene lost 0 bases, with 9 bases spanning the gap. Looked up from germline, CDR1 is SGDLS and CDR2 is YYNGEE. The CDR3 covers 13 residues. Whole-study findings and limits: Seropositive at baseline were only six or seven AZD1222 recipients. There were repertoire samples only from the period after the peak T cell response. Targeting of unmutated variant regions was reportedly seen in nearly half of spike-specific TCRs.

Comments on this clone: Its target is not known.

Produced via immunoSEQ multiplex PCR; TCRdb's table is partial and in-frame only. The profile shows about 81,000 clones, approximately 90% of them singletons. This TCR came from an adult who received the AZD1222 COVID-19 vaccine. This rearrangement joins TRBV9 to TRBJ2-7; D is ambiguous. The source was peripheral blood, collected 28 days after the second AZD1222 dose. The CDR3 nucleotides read TGTGCCAGCAGATTGGGTAGCTCCTACGAGCAGTACTTC. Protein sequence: CASRLGSSYEQYF.